The clone carrying this T cell receptor (beta chain) was detected once. Its cognate antigen is unknown. Peripheral blood samples of 7.5 to 10 milliliters were drawn from each donor. CDR1 is SEHNR, CDR2 FQNEAQ, per germline (reference sequence). The trim removed 3 bases at V and 3 bases at J, leaving 2 bases unmatched. The CDR3 length is 14 residues. This specimen belongs to a study of blood T cells in healthy people across ages. Study outcomes and limitations: Naive T cell percentage by flow cytometry tracked strongly with beta diversity.

For the second PCR, which ran for 7 to 11 cycles, a sample-barcoded 5' primer and a J-beta primer mix were used. Each CDR3 protein gets one entry after TCRdb re-called the 5' RACE reads with MiXCR. Of around 750,000 distinct CDR3 sequences detected, 53% appear once; the ten largest clones hold around 41%. This TCR derives from a man older than 75 in good health. Sequencing was carried out using blood. The chain uses TRBV7-9 and TRBJ2-4; the match to TRBD1 covers 7 bases. The CDR3 nucleotides read TGTGCCAGCAGCTTTCAGGGGGTCAAAAACATTCAGTACTTC. This gives the protein CASSFQGVKNIQYF.